This TCR beta chain was observed in a study of graft-versus-host responses after intestinal transplantation. For the study at large: Tacrolimus and steroids were given for about three years to all recipients after anti-thymocyte globulin induction. Study-level findings and limits: Maximum circulating GvH clone levels tracked with early post-transplant HvG decreases. Recipient marrow harbored GvH clones, some of which surfaced first in ileum or blood.

TCRdb's copy holds only in-frame clones and misses some; the assay was immunoSEQ multiplex PCR. The data show roughly 100,000 clones, about 90% seen once. V was trimmed by 2 bases and J by 1 base, leaving 8 bases between them. The germline CDR1 and CDR2 sequences are SGHAT and FQNNGV. The CDR3 extends over 14 amino acids. This clone occurred once. Its cognate antigen is unknown. The origin of this receptor is a human donor who received an intestinal transplant. The sequenced sample was unstimulated CD4+ T cells sorted from spleen or lymph node cells, obtained before intestinal transplant. V and J are TRBV11-2 and TRBJ1-2; D uncertain. The CDR3 bases are TGTGCCAGCAGCTTATCGGCCAGTAACTATGGCTACACCTTC. It encodes CASSLSASNYGYTF.